This entry concerns a single T cell receptor (beta chain). This clone's antigen is unknown. Counted from cysteine to phenylalanine, this CDR3 has 14 amino acids. No DNA is given. Sequences MNHEY (CDR1) and SMNVEV (CDR2) are obtained from the germline V gene (reference sequence). For each CD8+ T cell subset, flow sorting was done in triplicate, and 300,000 to 350,000 cells per subset went directly into RLT lysis buffer. To exclude memory contaminants, naive CD8+ T cells were stringently defined as CD45RO-CCR7+CD27+CD95-. Using standard density gradient centrifugation, peripheral blood mononuclear cells were isolated from buffy coats. Naive CXCR3-negative and CXCR3-positive CD8+ T cells were flow-sorted using a FACSAria III. Total RNA was extracted from sorted cells with an RNeasy Mini Kit. These data come from a study of CXCR3-negative and CXCR3-positive naive CD8 T cells (dated by TCRdb to between 2018 and 2021). As for the study more broadly: In total, 130 million to 150 million TRB reads were obtained, which works out to roughly 1.5 +/- 0.3 million reads per library. Diversity and physicochemical repertoire analyses covered roughly ten donors pooled from two independent experiments. The TRBV-TRBJ cluster analysis covered naive subsets from about 5 donors and memory cells from 3 donors. The full study reports these points: Because surface CD5, which has been linked to self-reactivity in mice, was comparable between naive subsets, TCR interaction strength was also inferred from TRB CDR3 physicochemical properties. Compared with CXCR3-negative naive cells, CXCR3-positive naive cells had TRB CDR3s with higher hydrophobicity (lower Kidera factor 4), lower energy, and higher strength and volume indices. Freshly isolated PBMCs were used for most assays because CXCR3 expression partially decreased after cryopreservation. Naive CXCR3-negative and CXCR3-positive cells from the same donor showed similar TRBV-TRBJ usage, whereas memory cells showed distinct patterns. Repertoire diversity was comparably high in both naive subsets but much lower in memory CD8+ T cells.

TCRdb records NextSeq 550 as the sequencer. The Human TCR Profiling Kit (MiLaboratory) was used to prepare UMI-labeled 5' RACE TRB cDNA libraries. cDNA synthesis used the entire amount of extracted RNA, and PCR amplification then used the entire amount of cDNA produced. Libraries were prepared in parallel with an identical number of PCR cycles. On the authors' methods: MIGEC and MiXCR extracted about 50,000 +/- 9,200 unique UMI-labeled TRB cDNA molecules per library, requiring at least two reads per UMI. An average of approximately 40,000 +/- 10,000 functional in-frame TRB CDR3 nucleotide clonotypes without stop codons was found per library. After downsampling to 5000 UMI-labeled TRB molecules per sample, diversity metrics, including normalized Shannon-Wiener and Chao1, were computed in VDJtools. VDJtools was used to calculate clonotype-size-weighted physicochemical properties of the central five CDR3 residues, namely interaction energy, strength, volume and Kidera factor 4. Reprocessed by TCRdb, the reads give a single entry per CDR3 protein sequence, without DNA. The V and J calls were determined by TCRdb, not by the authors. The table kept for this sample lists around 140,000 distinct CDR3 sequences. The ten largest clones add up to 0.29% of the sample.

The sample was naive CXCR3- CD8+ T cells from blood. The cell subset or site tag for this specimen amounts to: CD45RO-CCR7+CD27+CD95- naive CD8+ T cells lacking CXCR3 (TNR3-). This TCR was recovered from a human donor in good health. Some clones in this sample may be carry-over from other donors' samples. The chain is assembled from TRBV27 and TRBJ2-7; TCRdb reports TRBD2, a call that lacks DNA to check it against. CDR3 protein: CASSPGTSGYEQYF.